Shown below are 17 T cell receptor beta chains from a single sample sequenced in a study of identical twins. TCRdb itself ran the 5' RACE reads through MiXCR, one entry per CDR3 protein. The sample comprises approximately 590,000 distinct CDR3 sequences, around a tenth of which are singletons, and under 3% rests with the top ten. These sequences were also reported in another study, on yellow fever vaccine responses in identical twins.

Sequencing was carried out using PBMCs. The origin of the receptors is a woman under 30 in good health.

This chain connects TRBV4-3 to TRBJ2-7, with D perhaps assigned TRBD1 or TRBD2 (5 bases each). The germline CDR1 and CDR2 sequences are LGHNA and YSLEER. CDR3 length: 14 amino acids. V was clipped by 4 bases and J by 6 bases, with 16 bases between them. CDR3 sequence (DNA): TGCGCCAGCAGCCTTCGGGACGGGCCCGGCGAGCAGTACTTC. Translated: CASSLRDGPGEQYF.

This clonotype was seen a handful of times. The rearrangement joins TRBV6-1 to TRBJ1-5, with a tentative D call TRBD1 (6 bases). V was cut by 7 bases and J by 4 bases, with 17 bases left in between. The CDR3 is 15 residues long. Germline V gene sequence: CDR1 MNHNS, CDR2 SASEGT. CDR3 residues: CASMTYGTPNQPQHF. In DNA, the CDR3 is TGTGCCAGCATGACTTACGGGACACCGAATCAGCCCCAGCATTTT.

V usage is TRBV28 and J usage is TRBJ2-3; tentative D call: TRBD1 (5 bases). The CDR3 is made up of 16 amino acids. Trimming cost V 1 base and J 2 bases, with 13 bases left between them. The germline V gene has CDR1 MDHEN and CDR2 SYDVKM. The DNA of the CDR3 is TGTGCCAGCAGTTTATCCCTAGGGGATATCACAGATACGCAGTATTTT. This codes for CASSLSLGDITDTQYF.

CDR3 DNA: TGCGCCAGCAGCCAAGATCGGGGCTGGGATACGCAGTATTTT. Encoded protein: CASSQDRGWDTQYF. The rearrangement links TRBV4-3 to TRBJ2-3; tentatively, D is TRBD1 or TRBD2 (5 bases each). CDR1 LGHNA and CDR2 YSLEER come from the germline V gene. V was trimmed by 0 bases and J by 6 bases, leaving 10 bases between them. This CDR3 is 14 amino acids long.

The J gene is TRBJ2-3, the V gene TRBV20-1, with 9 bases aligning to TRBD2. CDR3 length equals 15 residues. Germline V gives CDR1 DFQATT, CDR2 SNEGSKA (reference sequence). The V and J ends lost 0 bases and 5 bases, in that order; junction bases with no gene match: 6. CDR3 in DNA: TGCAGTGCTAGAGATCCGACTAGCGGAGGAGATACGCAGTATTTT. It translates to CSARDPTSGGDTQYF.

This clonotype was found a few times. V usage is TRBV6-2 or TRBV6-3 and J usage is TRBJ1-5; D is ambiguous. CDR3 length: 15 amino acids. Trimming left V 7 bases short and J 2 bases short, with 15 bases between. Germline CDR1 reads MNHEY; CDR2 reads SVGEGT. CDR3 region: CASTGTLFGNQPQHF. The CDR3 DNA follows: TGTGCCAGCACCGGAACACTCTTCGGCAATCAGCCCCAGCATTTT.

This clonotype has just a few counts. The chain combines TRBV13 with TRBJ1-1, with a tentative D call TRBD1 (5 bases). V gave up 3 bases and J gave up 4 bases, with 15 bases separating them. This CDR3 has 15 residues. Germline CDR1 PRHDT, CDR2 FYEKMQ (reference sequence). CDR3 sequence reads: CASSFRLGGGTEAFF. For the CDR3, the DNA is TGTGCCAGCAGCTTCCGCCTGGGCGGGGGCACTGAAGCTTTCTTT.

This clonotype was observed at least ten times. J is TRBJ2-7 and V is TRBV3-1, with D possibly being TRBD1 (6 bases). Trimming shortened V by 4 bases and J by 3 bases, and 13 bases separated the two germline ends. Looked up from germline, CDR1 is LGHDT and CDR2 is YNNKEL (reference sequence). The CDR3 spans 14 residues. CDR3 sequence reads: CASSPGVVNYEQYF. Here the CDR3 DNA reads TGTGCCAGCAGCCCAGGGGTCGTTAACTACGAGCAGTACTTC.

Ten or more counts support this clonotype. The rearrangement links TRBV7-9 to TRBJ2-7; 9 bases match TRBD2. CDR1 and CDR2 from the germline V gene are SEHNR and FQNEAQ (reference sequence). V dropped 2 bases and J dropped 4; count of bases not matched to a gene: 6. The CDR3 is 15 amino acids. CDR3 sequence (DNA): TGTGCCAGCAGCTTACGGCGGGAGGGCCGATACGAGCAGTACTTC. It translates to CASSLRREGRYEQYF.

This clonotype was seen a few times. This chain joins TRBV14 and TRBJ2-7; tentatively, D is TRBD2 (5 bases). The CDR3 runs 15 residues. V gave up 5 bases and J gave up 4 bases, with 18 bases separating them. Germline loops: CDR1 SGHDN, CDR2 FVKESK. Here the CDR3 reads CASSFFGGKSYEQYF. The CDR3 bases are TGTGCCAGCAGCTTTTTCGGAGGAAAGTCATACGAGCAGTACTTC.

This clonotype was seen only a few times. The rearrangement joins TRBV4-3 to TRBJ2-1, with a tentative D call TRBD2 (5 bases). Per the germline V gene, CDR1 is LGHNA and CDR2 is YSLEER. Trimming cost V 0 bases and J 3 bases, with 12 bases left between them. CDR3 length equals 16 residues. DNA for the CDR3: TGCGCCAGCAGCCAAGATGGCGGACTTCACTACAATGAGCAGTTCTTC. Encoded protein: CASSQDGGLHYNEQFF.

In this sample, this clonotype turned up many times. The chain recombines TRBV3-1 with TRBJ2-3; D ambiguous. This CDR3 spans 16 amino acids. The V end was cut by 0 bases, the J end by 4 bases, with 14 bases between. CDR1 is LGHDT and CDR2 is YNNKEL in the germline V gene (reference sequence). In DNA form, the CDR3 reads TGTGCCAGCAGCCAAGATTTCCCGACTGGGTCAGATACGCAGTATTTT. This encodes CASSQDFPTGSDTQYF.

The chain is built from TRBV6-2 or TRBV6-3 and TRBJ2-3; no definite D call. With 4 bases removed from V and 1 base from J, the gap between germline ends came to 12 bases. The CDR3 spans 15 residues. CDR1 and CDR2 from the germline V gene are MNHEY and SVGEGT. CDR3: CASSSGLLGTDTQYF. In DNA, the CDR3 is TGTGCCAGCAGTTCGGGCCTCTTAGGCACAGATACGCAGTATTTT.

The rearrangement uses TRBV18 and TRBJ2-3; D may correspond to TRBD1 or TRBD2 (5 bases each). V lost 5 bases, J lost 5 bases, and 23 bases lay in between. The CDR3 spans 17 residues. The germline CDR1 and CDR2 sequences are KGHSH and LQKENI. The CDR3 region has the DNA TGTGCCAGCTCAGAGGCCCCCTCTCGCGAGGGGATAGATACGCAGTATTTT. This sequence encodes CASSEAPSREGIDTQYF.

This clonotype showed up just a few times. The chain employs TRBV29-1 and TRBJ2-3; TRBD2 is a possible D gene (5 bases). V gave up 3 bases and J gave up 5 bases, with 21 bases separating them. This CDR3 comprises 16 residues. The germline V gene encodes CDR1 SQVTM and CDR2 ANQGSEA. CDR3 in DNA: TGCAGCGTTGAGGGAGTTGGATCCGAGACCGTAGATACGCAGTATTTT. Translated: CSVEGVGSETVDTQYF.

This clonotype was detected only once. The CDR3 loop reads CASRSGTGGSNEQFF. In DNA, the CDR3 is TGTGCCAGCAGATCCGGGACAGGGGGATCTAATGAGCAGTTCTTC. V is TRBV7-3 and J is TRBJ2-1; 11 bases are shared with TRBD1. CDR3 size: 15 residues. The germline V gene encodes CDR1 SGHTA and CDR2 FQGTGA. Trimming took 6 bases from V and 7 from J; bases not matched to a gene: 8.

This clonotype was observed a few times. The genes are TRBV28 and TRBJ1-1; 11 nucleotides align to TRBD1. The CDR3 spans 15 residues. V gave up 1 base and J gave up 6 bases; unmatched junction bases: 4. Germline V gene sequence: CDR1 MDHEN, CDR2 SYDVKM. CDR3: CASSLLRTGGSEAFF. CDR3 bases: TGTGCCAGCAGTTTATTGCGGACAGGGGGCTCTGAAGCTTTCTTT.